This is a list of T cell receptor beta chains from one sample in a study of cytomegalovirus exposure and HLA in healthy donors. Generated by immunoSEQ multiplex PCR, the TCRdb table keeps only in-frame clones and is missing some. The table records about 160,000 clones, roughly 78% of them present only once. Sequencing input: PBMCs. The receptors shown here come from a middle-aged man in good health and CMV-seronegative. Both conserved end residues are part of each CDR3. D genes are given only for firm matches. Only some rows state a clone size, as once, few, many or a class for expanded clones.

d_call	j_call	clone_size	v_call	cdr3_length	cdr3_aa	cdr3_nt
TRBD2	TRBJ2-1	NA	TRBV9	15	CASSARLAGVNEQFF	TGTGCCAGCAGCGCCCGACTAGCGGGAGTCAATGAGCAGTTCTTC
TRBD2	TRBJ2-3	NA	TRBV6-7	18	CASSYLNGRHPNTDTQYF	TGTGCCAGCAGTTACTTGAACGGGAGGCACCCGAACACAGATACGCAGTATTTT
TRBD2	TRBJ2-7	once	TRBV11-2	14	CASSLVGRAYEQYF	TGTGCCAGCAGCTTAGTCGGGAGGGCCTACGAGCAGTACTTC
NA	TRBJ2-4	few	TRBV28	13	CATQQGGENIQYF	TGTGCCACCCAACAGGGTGGAGAAAACATTCAGTACTTC
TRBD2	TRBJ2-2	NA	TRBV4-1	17	CASSQSPGLGATGELFF	TGCGCCAGCAGCCAATCGCCAGGACTAGGTGCCACCGGGGAGCTGTTTTTT
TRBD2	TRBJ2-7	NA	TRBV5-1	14	CASSWTSGGYEQYF	TGCGCCAGCAGCTGGACTAGCGGGGGCTACGAGCAGTACTTC
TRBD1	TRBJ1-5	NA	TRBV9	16	CASSATTGGGNQPQHF	TGTGCCAGCAGCGCCACCACAGGGGGCGGCAATCAGCCCCAGCATTTT
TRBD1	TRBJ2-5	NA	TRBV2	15	CASTRGQGLQETQYF	TGTGCCAGCACCCGAGGACAGGGCCTTCAAGAGACCCAGTACTTC
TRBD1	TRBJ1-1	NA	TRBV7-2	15	CASSPRQGRGAEAFF	TGTGCCAGCAGCCCCCGACAGGGGAGGGGCGCTGAAGCTTTCTTT
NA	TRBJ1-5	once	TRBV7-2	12	CASSLTNQPQHF	TGTGCCAGCAGCTTAACTAATCAGCCCCAGCATTTT
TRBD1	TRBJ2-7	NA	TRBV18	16	CASSPLGTGSRYEQYF	TGTGCCAGCTCACCACTAGGGACAGGGAGTAGGTACGAGCAGTACTTC
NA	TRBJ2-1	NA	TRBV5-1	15	CASTSGIGIYNEQFF	TGCGCCAGCACCTCGGGGATAGGGATATACAATGAGCAGTTCTTC
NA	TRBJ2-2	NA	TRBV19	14	CASSIQGSGGELFF	TGTGCCAGTAGTATACAGGGGTCGGGCGGGGAGCTGTTTTTT
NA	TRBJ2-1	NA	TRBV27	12	CASSWEGGEQFF	TGTGCCAGCAGTTGGGAGGGGGGTGAGCAGTTCTTC
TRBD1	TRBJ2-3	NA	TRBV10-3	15	CAISERDRDGDTQYF	TGTGCCATCAGTGAGAGGGACAGGGATGGGGATACGCAGTATTTT
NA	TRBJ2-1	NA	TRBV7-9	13	CASSFAVYNEQFF	TGTGCCAGCAGCTTTGCAGTCTACAATGAGCAGTTCTTC
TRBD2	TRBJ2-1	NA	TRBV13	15	CASSPEGTSGNEQFF	TGTGCCAGCAGCCCAGAGGGGACTAGCGGCAATGAGCAGTTCTTC
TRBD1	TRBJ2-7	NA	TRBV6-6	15	CASSYAPGQGTEQYF	TGTGCCAGCAGCTACGCCCCGGGACAGGGGACCGAGCAGTACTTC
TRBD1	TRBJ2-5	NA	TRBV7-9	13	CASGDRAQETQYF	TGTGCCAGCGGCGACAGGGCTCAAGAGACCCAGTACTTC
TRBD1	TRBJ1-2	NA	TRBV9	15	CASSDRDRGRVGYTF	TGTGCCAGCAGCGACAGGGACAGAGGGCGCGTTGGCTACACCTTC
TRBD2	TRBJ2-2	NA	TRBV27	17	CASSLPAGGPGTGELFF	TGTGCCAGCAGTTTGCCGGCGGGAGGGCCGGGGACCGGGGAGCTGTTTTTT
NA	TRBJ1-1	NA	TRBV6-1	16	CAISESAVATNTEAFF	TGTGCCATCAGTGAGTCTGCGGTGGCTACGAACACTGAAGCTTTCTTT